The rows below give T cell receptor beta chains drawn from one sample of a study of T cells in localized non-small cell lung cancer. The repertoire was sequenced with immunoSEQ multiplex PCR; TCRdb's copy has only in-frame clones and lacks some. The sample holds 45,000 to 70,000 clones; about nine tenths are singletons and the top ten take about 5%. This material consisted of peripheral blood, taken before any cancer treatment. These receptors all come from a woman aged 35 to 69 with stage I lung adenocarcinoma. Both conserved end residues are part of each CDR3. The D gene is left open where the match is weak. Not every row has a clone size; where given, it reads once, few, many or a size class.

v_call	d_call	j_call	clone_size	cdr3_nt	cdr3_aa
TRBV19	TRBD1	TRBJ2-1	NA	TGTGCCAGTATCCGGACAGGGGGATCCTACAATGAGCAGTTCTTC	CASIRTGGSYNEQFF
TRBV7-2	NA	TRBJ1-3	NA	TGTGCCAGCAGCTTAGGGAATACGGCTGGAAACACCATATATTTT	CASSLGNTAGNTIYF
TRBV6-6	NA	TRBJ2-7	NA	TGTGCCAGCAGTGAGAAGGGGGAGCAGTACTTC	CASSEKGEQYF
TRBV5-1	TRBD2	TRBJ2-3	NA	TGCGCCAGCAGTATCCCCGGGGGGGAAAAACCCACAGATACGCAGTATTTT	CASSIPGGEKPTDTQYF
TRBV28	NA	TRBJ1-1	NA	TGTGCCAGCAGTTTAATGAACACTGAAGCTTTCTTT	CASSLMNTEAFF
TRBV15	NA	TRBJ1-5	NA	TGTGCCACCAGCAGAGAGCAGGGCTACAATCAGCCCCAGCATTTT	CATSREQGYNQPQHF
TRBV19	TRBD1	TRBJ2-2	NA	TGTGCCACGGAGACAGGGTCGAGAACCGGGGAGCTGTTTTTT	CATETGSRTGELFF
TRBV9	TRBD1	TRBJ1-2	once	TGTGCCAGCAGCGTAGTGGACAGGGAAGGCTACACCTTC	CASSVVDREGYTF
TRBV19	NA	TRBJ1-2	NA	TGTGCCAGTAGTCTTACGGACTATGGCTACACCTTC	CASSLTDYGYTF
TRBV5-4	NA	TRBJ1-1	NA	TGTGCCAGCAGCTTGATCGGATCGAACACTGAAGCTTTCTTT	CASSLIGSNTEAFF
TRBV7-2	TRBD1	TRBJ1-1	NA	TGTGCCAGCAGCGGGGGACAGGCGATCATGAACACTGAAGCTTTCTTT	CASSGGQAIMNTEAFF
TRBV7-9	TRBD1	TRBJ1-4	NA	TGTGCCAGCAGCGCGACAGGGGGTAAAGAAAAACTGTTTTTT	CASSATGGKEKLFF
TRBV5-6	NA	TRBJ1-3	few	TGTGCCAGCAGCGGGGCAGGGGCAGCTGGAAACACCATATATTTT	CASSGAGAAGNTIYF
TRBV19	TRBD1	TRBJ1-5	NA	TGTGCCAGTACTTTCACAGGGGAGGGTCAGCCCCAGCATTTT	CASTFTGEGQPQHF
TRBV29-1	TRBD1	TRBJ1-2	NA	TGCAGCGTTGAAGAGCCCACCTCGGACAGGGTACATGGCTACACCTTC	CSVEEPTSDRVHGYTF
TRBV27	NA	TRBJ1-5	NA	TGTGCCAGCAGTTTATCGCGCGGGGCCAATCAGCCCCAGCATTTT	CASSLSRGANQPQHF
TRBV18	NA	TRBJ1-3	NA	TGTGCCAGCTCACCACCACCGAACTCTGGAAACACCATATATTTT	CASSPPPNSGNTIYF
TRBV30	NA	TRBJ1-2	NA	TGTGCCTGGAGTCCCATGTCGGGAACCTATGGCTACACCTTC	CAWSPMSGTYGYTF
TRBV18	NA	TRBJ1-4	NA	TGTGCCAGCTCACCACGATCGGGTGGGGAAAAACTGTTTTTT	CASSPRSGGEKLFF
TRBV15	NA	TRBJ1-5	once	TGTGCCACCAGCAGAGATTACGCTTGGAATCAGCCCCAGCATTTT	CATSRDYAWNQPQHF
TRBV9	NA	TRBJ2-1	NA	TGTGCCAGCAGCACCACCGGGACCCAGGCTTACAATGAGCAGTTCTTC	CASSTTGTQAYNEQFF
TRBV19	TRBD1	TRBJ2-6	NA	TGTGCCATCTCTTCGGGGACAGTGGCAAGAGGGGCCAACGTCCTGACTTTC	CAISSGTVARGANVLTF
TRBV7-6	NA	TRBJ1-1	NA	TGTGCCAGCAGCTTATATCCCGGACAGAACACTGAAGCTTTCTTT	CASSLYPGQNTEAFF
TRBV29-1	NA	TRBJ1-2	NA	TGCAGCGTTGAAGATGGACGGAGAGATGGCTACACCTTC	CSVEDGRRDGYTF
TRBV15	NA	TRBJ1-4	NA	TGTGCCACCAGCAGTGCGGGGTGGCATCCAACTAATGAAAAACTGTTTTTT	CATSSAGWHPTNEKLFF
TRBV7-2	NA	TRBJ1-5	NA	TGTGCCAGCAGCGCTTCGACAGGACGAAGACAGCCCCAGCATTTT	CASSASTGRRQPQHF
TRBV10-3	NA	TRBJ2-5	NA	TGTGCCATCAGTGACCAGTACAAAGAGACCCAGTACTTC	CAISDQYKETQYF
TRBV5-6	TRBD1	TRBJ1-3	once	TGTGCCAGCAGCTTGGTAGGGGGCACTGGAAACACCATATATTTT	CASSLVGGTGNTIYF
TRBV11-2	NA	TRBJ1-2	NA	TGTGCCAGCAGCGGCTTCCTAAGACGGGACTATGGCTACACCTTC	CASSGFLRRDYGYTF
TRBV5-1	NA	TRBJ2-1	NA	TGCGCCAGCAGAACCAGCGCTTCCTACAATGAGCAGTTCTTC	CASRTSASYNEQFF
TRBV7-4	TRBD1	TRBJ1-4	once	TGTGCCAGCAGCTTAGGGACAGGGTTGGGTGAAAAACTGTTTTTT	CASSLGTGLGEKLFF
TRBV4-2	NA	TRBJ1-1	few	TGTGCCAGCAGCCAAGCACAATTAGTGAACACTGAAGCTTTCTTT	CASSQAQLVNTEAFF
TRBV4-3	NA	TRBJ1-2	NA	TGCGCCAGCAGCCAAGAATCCCAGGCAGTCTATGGCTACACCTTC	CASSQESQAVYGYTF
TRBV10-3	TRBD2	TRBJ2-1	once	TGTGCCATCAGTGACCGACTAGCGGGCAATGAGCAGTTCTTC	CAISDRLAGNEQFF
TRBV15	NA	TRBJ1-5	NA	TGTGCCACCAGCAGAGAGACCGACAATCAGCCCCAGCATTTT	CATSRETDNQPQHF
TRBV25-1	TRBD1	TRBJ1-1	NA	TGTGCCAGCTGTGGGACAGGCCCTTTTGGGGAAGCTTTCTTT	CASCGTGPFGEAFF
TRBV7-6	TRBD1	TRBJ1-1	few	TGTGCCAGCAGCTTAGGACAACAGGGGGCATCCACTGAAGCTTTCTTT	CASSLGQQGASTEAFF
TRBV5-1	TRBD1	TRBJ1-3	NA	TGCGCCAGCGGTACAGGGGGCTCCTCTGGAAACACCATATATTTT	CASGTGGSSGNTIYF
TRBV14	TRBD1	TRBJ2-1	NA	TGTGCCAGCAGCCACCTGACAGGGGCCTACAATGAGCAGTTCTTC	CASSHLTGAYNEQFF
TRBV9	NA	TRBJ2-3	NA	TGTGCCAGCAGCGTAGCCCTTCGCGGGGCGAGCACAGATACGCAGTATTTT	CASSVALRGASTDTQYF
TRBV9	NA	TRBJ1-6	NA	TGTGCCAGCAGCGCCAGACCGGTGAATTCACCCCTCCACTTT	CASSARPVNSPLHF
TRBV7-9	NA	TRBJ1-1	NA	TGTGCCAGCAGCTTAGCGCTACGGGAGACTGAAGCTTTCTTT	CASSLALRETEAFF
TRBV25-1	NA	TRBJ2-3	NA	TGTGCCACCTCCCGGGGGGCGCGGGGCACAGATACGCAGTATTTT	CATSRGARGTDTQYF
TRBV6-6	NA	TRBJ2-7	NA	TGTGCCAGCTCAGTTACCTTAGGAGTCTACGAGCAGTACTTC	CASSVTLGVYEQYF
TRBV9	NA	TRBJ1-2	NA	TGTGCCAGCAGCGTAGAAGGGATGAGAGGCTACACCTTC	CASSVEGMRGYTF
TRBV7-9	TRBD2	TRBJ2-7	NA	TGTGCCAGCAGCCCGACTAGCGGGGGGCCGAGCTCCTACGAGCAGTACTTC	CASSPTSGGPSSYEQYF